This T cell receptor beta chain comes out of a study of cytomegalovirus exposure and HLA in healthy donors. Whole-study results and caveats: CMV antigen specificity of three CMV-associated chains was confirmed in vitro. A later analysis found first-cohort TCR clusters tended to co-occur in the 120 validation repertoires. Usually a TCR sequence was rare, but some public TCRs were found in many donors. Some TCR beta chains (around 160 of them) were listed as cytomegalovirus-associated.

Libraries were prepared by immunoSEQ multiplex PCR; TCRdb keeps only in-frame clonotypes and omits some of them. Among approximately 150,000 clones listed, about 88% were seen once. Note on this clone: Its target is not known.

The germline CDR1 and CDR2 sequences are SGHNT and YYREEE (reference sequence). The CDR3 totals 16 residues. J gave up 6 bases and V 2 bases, and 10 bases lay outside the gene matches. The chain uses TRBV5-4 and TRBJ1-1, with TRBD1 matching over 10 bases. Sequencing was done on a sample of PBMCs. The source of this sequence is a young man in good health and CMV-seropositive. The CDR3: CASSFGDRGNRAEAFF. The CDR3, as DNA: TGTGCCAGCAGCTTCGGGGACAGGGGAAACCGAGCTGAAGCTTTCTTT.